Listed here is a single TCR beta chain. What it binds is unknown. Vbeta (60) and Jbeta (13) primers were used in the PCR. The protocol was immunoSEQ multiplex PCR, while the TCRdb copy is restricted to in-frame clones and leaves out a portion. The data contain 180,000 or so clones, approximately 85% of them singletons. This record comes from a study of cytomegalovirus exposure and HLA in healthy donors. General study points: Later work showed greater clonal expansion in HLA-associated TCR beta chains than in equally common others.

This CDR3 spans 12 amino acids. V shed 6 bases and J shed 3 bases, with 9 bases lying between them. Germline V gene lookup returns CDR1 SGDLS and CDR2 YYNGEE. Sample: PBMCs. The sequence was obtained from a woman in her fifties or sixties in good health and CMV-seropositive. The chain employs TRBV9 and TRBJ1-2, with D uncertain. CDR3 sequence reads: CASNGEYYGYTF. The DNA of the CDR3 is TGTGCCAGCAATGGGGAGTACTATGGCTACACCTTC.